This T cell receptor beta chain was captured by sequencing in a study of beta chain features in type 1 diabetes. Whole-study findings and limits: Shortening of TCRB CDR3s, moderate but significant, appeared in all four CD4+ subsets of Type 1 diabetes patients.

This clone appeared once. Its antigen is unidentified. The study reverse transcribed the entire isolated RNA, so it sequenced expressed TCRB transcripts. Assay: immunoSEQ multiplex PCR; the TCRdb copy retains only in-frame clones and omits some. In the table there are about 160,000 clones, almost 8% of which are singletons. The CDR3 spans 16 residues. The germline CDR1 and CDR2 sequences are LGHNA and YNFKEQ. Trimming took off 0 bases at V and 4 bases at J, with 14 bases between the two ends. Sorting gave populations that all exceeded 95% purity. This TCR was recovered from a young man with type 1 diabetes. The V call is TRBV4-2, the J call TRBJ2-3, with D tentatively TRBD2 (6 bases). Sequencing was performed on central memory CD4+ T cells from blood. In nucleotides, the CDR3 is TGTGCCAGCAGCCAAGATGGACTACCTAATGCAGATACGCAGTATTTT. Translating it yields CASSQDGLPNADTQYF.